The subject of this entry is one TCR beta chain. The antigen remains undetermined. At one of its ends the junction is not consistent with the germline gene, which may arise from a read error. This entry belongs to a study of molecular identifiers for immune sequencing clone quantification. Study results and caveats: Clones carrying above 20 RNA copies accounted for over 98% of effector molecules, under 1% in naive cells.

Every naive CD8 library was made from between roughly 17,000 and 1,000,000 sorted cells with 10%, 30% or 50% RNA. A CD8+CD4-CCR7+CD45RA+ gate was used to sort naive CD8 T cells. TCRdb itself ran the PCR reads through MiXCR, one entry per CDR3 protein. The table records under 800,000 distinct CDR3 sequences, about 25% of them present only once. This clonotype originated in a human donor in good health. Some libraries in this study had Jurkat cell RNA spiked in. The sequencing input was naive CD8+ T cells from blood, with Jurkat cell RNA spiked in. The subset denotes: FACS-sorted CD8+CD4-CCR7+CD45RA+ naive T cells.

CDR3 in amino acids: CSAGEQGSGNTIYF. As DNA, the CDR3 is TGCAGTGCTGGAGAGCAAGGTTCTGGAAACACCATATATTTT. The rearrangement links TRBV20-1 to TRBJ1-3; no clear D gene. CDR3 length: 14 amino acids. The V gene's germline CDR1 is DFQATT and CDR2 SNEGSKA (reference sequence).